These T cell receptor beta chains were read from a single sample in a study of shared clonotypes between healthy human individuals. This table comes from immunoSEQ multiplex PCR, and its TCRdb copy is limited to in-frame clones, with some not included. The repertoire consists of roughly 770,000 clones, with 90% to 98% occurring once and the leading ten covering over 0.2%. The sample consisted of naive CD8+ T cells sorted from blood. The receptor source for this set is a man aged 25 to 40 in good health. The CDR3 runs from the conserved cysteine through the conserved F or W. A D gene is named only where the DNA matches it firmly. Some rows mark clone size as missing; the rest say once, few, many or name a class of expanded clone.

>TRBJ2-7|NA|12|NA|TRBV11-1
CASSTSIYEQYF
TGTGCCAGCAGTACTAGTATCTACGAGCAGTACTTC
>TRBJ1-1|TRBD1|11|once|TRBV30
CALDRGPEAFF
TGTGCCTTGGACAGGGGGCCGGAAGCTTTCTTT
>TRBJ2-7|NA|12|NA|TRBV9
CASSDGRREQYF
TGTGCCAGCAGTGACGGGCGTCGCGAGCAGTACTTC
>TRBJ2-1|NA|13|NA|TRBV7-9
CASSLWGANEQFF
TGTGCCAGCAGCCTTTGGGGGGCGAATGAGCAGTTCTTC
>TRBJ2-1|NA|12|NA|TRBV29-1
CSVEESFNEQFF
TGCAGCGTTGAAGAGTCTTTCAATGAGCAGTTCTTC
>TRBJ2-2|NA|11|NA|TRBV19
CASSILGELFF
TGTGCCAGTAGTATTTTGGGGGAGCTGTTTTTT
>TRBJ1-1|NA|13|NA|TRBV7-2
CASSLRGFTEAFF
TGTGCCAGCAGCTTAAGGGGGTTCACTGAAGCTTTCTTT
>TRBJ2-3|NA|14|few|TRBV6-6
CASESLDTTDTQYF
TGTGCCAGTGAGTCCCTCGACACCACAGATACGCAGTATTTT
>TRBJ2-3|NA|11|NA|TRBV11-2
CASSPLDTQYF
TGTGCCAGCAGCCCCCTGGATACGCAGTATTTT
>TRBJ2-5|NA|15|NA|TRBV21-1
CASSGLAGPRETQYF
TGTGCCAGCAGCGGACTAGCGGGACCTCGGGAGACCCAGTACTTC
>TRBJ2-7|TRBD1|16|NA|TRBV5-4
CASSIPETGGSYEQYF
TGTGCCAGCAGCATCCCGGAGACAGGGGGCTCGTACGAGCAGTACTTC
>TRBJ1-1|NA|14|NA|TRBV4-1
CASSQTHLYTEAFF
TGCGCCAGCAGCCAAACTCACTTATACACTGAAGCTTTCTTT
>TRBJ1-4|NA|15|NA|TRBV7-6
CASSLATGPNEKLFF
TGTGCCAGCAGCTTGGCCACAGGGCCCAATGAAAAACTGTTTTTT
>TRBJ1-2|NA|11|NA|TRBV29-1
CSVEVRDGYTF
TGCAGCGTTGAAGTCAGGGATGGCTACACCTTC
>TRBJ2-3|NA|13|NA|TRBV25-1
CASSASSADTQYF
TGTGCCAGCAGTGCGTCTTCAGCAGATACGCAGTATTTT
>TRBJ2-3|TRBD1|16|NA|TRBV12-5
CASGLDLTGAEDTQYF
TGTGCTAGTGGTTTGGATCTTACAGGGGCGGAAGATACGCAGTATTTT
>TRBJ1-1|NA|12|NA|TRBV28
CASSPGRNEAFF
TGTGCCAGCAGCCCGGGACGCAATGAAGCTTTCTTT
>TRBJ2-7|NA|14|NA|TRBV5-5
CASSLTDFSYEQYF
TGTGCCAGCAGCTTGACCGATTTCTCCTACGAGCAGTACTTC
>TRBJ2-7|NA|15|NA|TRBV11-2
CASSLEWGTSYEQYF
TGTGCCAGCAGCTTAGAATGGGGGACTTCCTACGAGCAGTACTTC
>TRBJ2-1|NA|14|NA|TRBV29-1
CSVGGPAISNEQFF
TGCAGCGTTGGCGGGCCGGCTATATCCAATGAGCAGTTCTTC
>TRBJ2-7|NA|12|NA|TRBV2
CASRGTYYEQYF
TGTGCCAGCAGAGGGACCTACTACGAGCAGTACTTC
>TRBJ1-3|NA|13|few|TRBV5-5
CASRGTLRNTIYF
TGTGCCAGCAGGGGGACACTGAGAAACACCATATATTTT
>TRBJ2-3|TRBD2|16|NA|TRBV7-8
CASSAGLAGGPDTQYF
TGTGCCAGCAGCGCCGGACTAGCGGGAGGGCCGGATACGCAGTATTTT
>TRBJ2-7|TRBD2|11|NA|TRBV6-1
CASSEGLDKYF
TGTGCCAGCAGTGAGGGACTAGATAAGTACTTC
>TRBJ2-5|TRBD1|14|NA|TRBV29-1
CSVEHRGRGETQYF
TGCAGCGTTGAGCACAGGGGGCGCGGGGAGACCCAGTACTTC
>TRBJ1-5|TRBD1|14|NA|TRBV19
CASTGTEINQPQHF
TGTGCCAGTACTGGGACAGAAATTAATCAGCCCCAGCATTTT
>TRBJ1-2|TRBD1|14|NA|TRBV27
CASMGQTHPYGYTF
TGTGCCAGCATGGGACAGACCCACCCCTATGGCTACACCTTC
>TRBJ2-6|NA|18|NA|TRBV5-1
CASSFVVGEGSGANVLTF
TGCGCCAGCAGCTTTGTAGTGGGGGAAGGTTCTGGGGCCAACGTCCTGACTTTC
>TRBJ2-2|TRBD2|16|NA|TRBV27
CASSLYASGLTGELFF
TGTGCCAGCAGTTTATATGCTAGCGGGCTCACCGGGGAGCTGTTTTTT
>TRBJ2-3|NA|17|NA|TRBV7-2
CASSFSEFHLFTDTQYF
TGTGCCAGCAGCTTTTCCGAGTTTCACCTCTTCACAGATACGCAGTATTTT
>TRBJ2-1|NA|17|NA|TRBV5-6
CASSLRTRAGGPNEQFF
TGTGCCAGCAGCCTCCGGACTCGGGCAGGAGGCCCCAATGAGCAGTTCTTC
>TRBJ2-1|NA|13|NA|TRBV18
CASSPPDSNEQFF
TGTGCCAGCTCACCACCTGACAGTAATGAGCAGTTCTTC
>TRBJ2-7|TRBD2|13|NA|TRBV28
CASRSGLGYEQYF
TGTGCCAGCAGGTCGGGACTAGGTTACGAGCAGTACTTC
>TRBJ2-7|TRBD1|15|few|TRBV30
CAWVGIGQGSYEQYF
TGTGCCTGGGTGGGGATCGGACAGGGTTCCTACGAGCAGTACTTC
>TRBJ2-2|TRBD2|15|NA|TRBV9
CASSEAGGFAGELFF
TGTGCCAGCAGCGAAGCGGGAGGGTTCGCCGGGGAGCTGTTTTTT
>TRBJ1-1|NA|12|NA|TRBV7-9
CASSYSGTEAFF
TGTGCCAGCAGCTACTCGGGCACTGAAGCTTTCTTT
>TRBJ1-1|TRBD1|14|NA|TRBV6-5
CASSLTGSGTEAFF
TGTGCCAGCAGTCTGACAGGGTCGGGCACTGAAGCTTTCTTT
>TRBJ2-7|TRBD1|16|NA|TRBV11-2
CASSWGGTGWDYEQYF
TGTGCCAGCAGCTGGGGCGGGACAGGGTGGGACTACGAGCAGTACTTC
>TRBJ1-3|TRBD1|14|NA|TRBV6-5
CASRPGQGANTIYF
TGTGCCAGCAGGCCGGGACAGGGGGCTAACACCATATATTTT
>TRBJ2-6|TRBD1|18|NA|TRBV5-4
CASSLLGQGAPGANVLTF
TGTGCCAGCAGCTTGCTGGGACAGGGGGCGCCGGGGGCCAACGTCCTGACTTTC